Below are 15 T cell receptor beta chains sequenced from a single sample in a study of T cell responses to AZD1222 COVID-19 vaccine. Here immunoSEQ multiplex PCR was the method, and the copy in TCRdb shows in-frame clones only, minus some. The sample records approximately 120,000 clones, about 91% being singletons. Sequenced here: peripheral blood, sampled on day 0 of AZD1222 vaccination. Receptor source: an adult in good health.

The chain combines TRBV7-2 with TRBJ2-7, with 8 bases identical to TRBD2. V shed 5 bases, J shed 3 bases, and the junction held 12 bases outside the gene matches. Germline values: CDR1 SGHTA, CDR2 FQGNSA. CDR3 length equals 16 residues. This CDR3 is CASSQTSGSGVYEQYF. The CDR3, as DNA: TGTGCCAGCAGCCAAACCTCCGGTAGCGGGGTCTACGAGCAGTACTTC.

The chain joins TRBV5-1 to TRBJ2-7; D ambiguous. The CDR3 has 12 residues. CDR1 and CDR2 (germline): SGHRS, YFSETQ. Deletions cut 0 bases from V and 3 bases from J, with 4 bases between. CDR3 sequence reads: CASSLDFYEQYF. The CDR3 DNA follows: TGCGCCAGCAGCTTGGATTTCTACGAGCAGTACTTC.

The chain couples TRBV5-1 to TRBJ2-6; D not resolved. The germline V gene has CDR1 SGHRS and CDR2 YFSETQ. V lost 7 bases to trimming and J lost 4 bases, with 9 bases between them. The CDR3 loop spans 13 amino acids. The CDR3 protein is CASAALGANVLTF. The DNA of the CDR3 is TGCGCCAGCGCCGCTCTGGGGGCCAACGTCCTGACTTTC.

This clone appeared a single time. J is TRBJ1-1 and V is TRBV11-3; unclear D gene. CDR3 length equals 15 residues. V gave up 1 base and J gave up 0 bases, with 9 bases separating them. In germline, CDR1 is SGHNT, CDR2 YENEEA. The CDR3 bases are TGTGCCAGCAGCTTAGGGGCAGCAATGAACACTGAAGCTTTCTTT. Residues: CASSLGAAMNTEAFF.

The rearrangement links TRBV6-2 or TRBV6-3 to TRBJ1-6; D is ambiguous. Germline loops: CDR1 MNHEY, CDR2 SVGEGT. The CDR3 has 13 residues. Trimming removed 4 bases at V and 7 bases at J, with 8 bases between. CDR3 sequence (DNA): TGTGCCAGCAGTTCCACGGGGAATTCACCCCTCCACTTT. It codes for CASSSTGNSPLHF.

This chain connects TRBV7-9 to TRBJ2-1; maybe TRBD2 (5 bases). CDR3 size: 13 residues. Germline V gene lookup returns CDR1 SEHNR and CDR2 FQNEAQ (reference sequence). Trimming left V 7 bases short and J 7 bases short, with 14 bases between. CDR3 DNA sequence: TGTGCCAGCAACCTCCCGGAGGAGAATGAGCAGTTCTTC. It codes for CASNLPEENEQFF.

The CDR3 sequence: CASSMGTSGEVDTQYF. CDR3 sequence (DNA): TGTGCCAGTAGTATGGGGACTAGCGGGGAGGTAGATACGCAGTATTTT. The chain links TRBV19 to TRBJ2-3; 13 bases agree with TRBD2. Per germline, CDR1 LNHDA and CDR2 SQIVND (reference sequence). Trimming took 3 bases from V and 5 from J; bases not matched to a gene: 5. The CDR3 runs to 16 residues.

The rearrangement links TRBV10-1 to TRBJ1-5; tentative D call: TRBD1 (6 bases). The CDR3 runs 16 residues. Germline CDR1 WNHNN, CDR2 SYGVQD (reference sequence). V was trimmed by 3 bases and J by 5 bases, leaving 17 bases between them. This CDR3 reads CASSEVRQVCYQPQHF. The CDR3 DNA sequence: TGCGCCAGCAGTGAAGTTCGACAGGTTTGCTATCAGCCCCAGCATTTT.

The chain carries TRBV6-2 or TRBV6-3 and TRBJ1-2; 7 nucleotides line up with TRBD1. V lost 5 bases, J lost 5 bases, and 2 bases stayed unmatched. This CDR3 has 12 residues. CDR1 is MNHEY, CDR2 SVGEGT, per germline. The CDR3 reads CASSGTEYGYTF. CDR3 nucleotide sequence: TGTGCCAGCAGTGGGACAGAGTATGGCTACACCTTC.

V and J are TRBV30 and TRBJ1-2; maybe TRBD1 (6 bases). V was pared by 3 bases and J by 8 bases, with 25 bases between. This CDR3 is 16 amino acids long. Germline CDR1 GTSNPN, CDR2 SVGIG (reference sequence). Here the CDR3 DNA reads TGTGCCTGGAGCGAGGGGGGGAGTAGGGAATTGAGAGGCTACACCTTC. It encodes CAWSEGGSRELRGYTF. The variable domain in full, completed from reference TRBV30 and TRBJ1-2, reads SQTIHQWPATLVQPVGSPLSLECTVEGTSNPNLYWYRQAAGRGLQLLFYSVGIGQISSEVPQNLSASRPQDRQFILSSKKLLLSDSGFYLCAWSEGGSRELRGYTFGSGTRLTVV.

The gene calls are TRBV5-4 and TRBJ1-2; 7 nucleotides match TRBD1. Unmatched junction bases numbered 9, after V lost 6 bases and J lost 4 bases. This CDR3 spans 14 amino acids. Germline CDR1 SGHNT, CDR2 YYREEE (reference sequence). CDR3 amino acids: CASTKLQGGYGYTF. CDR3 sequence (DNA): TGTGCCAGCACCAAACTTCAGGGGGGCTATGGCTACACCTTC.

This clone was seen a handful of times. The V and J genes are TRBV3-1 (or the pseudogene TRBV3-2) and TRBJ1-6; D gene unclear. The germline gives CDR1 LGHDT, CDR2 YNNKEL (reference sequence). Trimming took 2 bases from V and 8 from J, leaving 10 bases between them. This CDR3 has 14 amino acids. This chain's CDR3 is CASSQLSSDSPLHF. DNA of the CDR3: TGTGCCAGCAGCCAACTCAGTTCCGATTCACCCCTCCACTTT.

This chain connects TRBV12-3 or TRBV12-4 to TRBJ1-2; no reliable D call. The V end was cut by 3 bases, the J end by 4 bases, with 9 bases between. The CDR3 loop spans 13 amino acids. The CDR3: CASSLGGGYGYTF. The CDR3 nucleotides read TGTGCCAGCAGTTTGGGAGGTGGCTATGGCTACACCTTC.

The V call is TRBV10-1, the J call TRBJ1-1; D is undetermined. Trimming pared 3 bases from V and 11 bases from J, leaving 13 bases between. The CDR3 has 12 amino acids. CDR1 is WNHNN and CDR2 is SYGVQD in the germline V gene (reference sequence). The CDR3 bases are TGCGCCAGCAGTGATTCGACCGTACCCGCTTTCTTT. This codes for CASSDSTVPAFF.

The V and J genes are TRBV29-1 and TRBJ1-4, with D perhaps TRBD1 (6 bases). The V gene lost 6 bases and the J gene lost 5 bases, with 13 bases spanning the gap. This CDR3 is built from 13 residues. The V gene's germline CDR1 is SQVTM and CDR2 ANQGSEA. The CDR3 nucleotides are TGCAGCGTCTCCAGGGGTGGGAATGAAAAACTGTTTTTT. Amino acid sequence: CSVSRGGNEKLFF.